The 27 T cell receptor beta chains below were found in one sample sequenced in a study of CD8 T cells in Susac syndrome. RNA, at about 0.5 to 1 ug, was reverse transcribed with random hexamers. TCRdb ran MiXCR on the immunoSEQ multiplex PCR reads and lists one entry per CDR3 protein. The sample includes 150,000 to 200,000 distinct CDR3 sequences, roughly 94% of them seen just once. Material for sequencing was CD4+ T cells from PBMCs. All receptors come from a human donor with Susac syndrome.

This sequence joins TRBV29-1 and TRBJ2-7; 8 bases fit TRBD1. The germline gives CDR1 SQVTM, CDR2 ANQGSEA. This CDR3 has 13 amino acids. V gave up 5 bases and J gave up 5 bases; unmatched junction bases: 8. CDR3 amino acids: CSVRTGTINEQYF. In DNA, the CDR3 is TGCAGCGTTCGGACAGGGACAATCAACGAGCAGTACTTC.

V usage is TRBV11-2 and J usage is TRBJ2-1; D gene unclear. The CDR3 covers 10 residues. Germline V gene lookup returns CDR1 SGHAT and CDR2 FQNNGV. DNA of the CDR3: TGTGCAGTGGACCACAATGAGCAGTTCTTC. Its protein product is CAVDHNEQFF.

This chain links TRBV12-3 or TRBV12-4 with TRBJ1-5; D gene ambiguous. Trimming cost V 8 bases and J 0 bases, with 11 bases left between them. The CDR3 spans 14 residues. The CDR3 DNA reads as TGTGCCAGCCCGGGCCTCTATAGCAATCAGCCCCAGCATTTT. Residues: CASPGLYSNQPQHF.

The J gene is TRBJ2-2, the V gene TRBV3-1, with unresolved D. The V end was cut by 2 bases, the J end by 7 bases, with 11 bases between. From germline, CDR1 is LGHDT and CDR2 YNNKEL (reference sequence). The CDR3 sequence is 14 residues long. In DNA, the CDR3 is TGTGCCAGCAGCCAAAAGGCAGGCAGCGGGGAGCTGTTTTTT. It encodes CASSQKAGSGELFF.

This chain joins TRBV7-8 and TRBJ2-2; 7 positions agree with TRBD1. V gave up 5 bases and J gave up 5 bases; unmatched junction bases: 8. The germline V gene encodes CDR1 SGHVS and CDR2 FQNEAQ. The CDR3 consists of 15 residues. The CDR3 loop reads CASSLTGAWTGELFF. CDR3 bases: TGTGCCAGCAGCCTTACAGGGGCCTGGACCGGGGAGCTGTTTTTT. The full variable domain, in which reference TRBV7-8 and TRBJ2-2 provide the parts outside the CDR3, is GAGVSQSPRYKVAKRGQDVALRCDPISGHVSLFWYQQALGQGPEFLTYFQNEAQLDKSGLPSDRFFAERPEGSVSTLKIQRTQQEDSAVYLCASSLTGAWTGELFFGEGSRLTVL.

The CDR3 DNA sequence: TGTGCCAGCAGCTTAGCAAACACAGATACGCAGTATTTT. Protein: CASSLANTDTQYF. The chain uses TRBV7-9 and TRBJ2-3; no reliable D call. CDR3 size: 13 residues. Per the germline V gene, CDR1 is SEHNR and CDR2 is FQNEAQ (reference sequence). Trimming took off 0 bases at V and 2 bases at J, with 3 bases between the two ends.

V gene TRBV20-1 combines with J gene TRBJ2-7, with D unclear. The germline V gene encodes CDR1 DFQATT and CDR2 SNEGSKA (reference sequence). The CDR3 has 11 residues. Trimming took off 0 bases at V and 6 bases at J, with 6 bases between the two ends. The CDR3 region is CSARDSSEQYF. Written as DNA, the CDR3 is TGCAGTGCTAGAGATTCGTCCGAGCAGTACTTC.

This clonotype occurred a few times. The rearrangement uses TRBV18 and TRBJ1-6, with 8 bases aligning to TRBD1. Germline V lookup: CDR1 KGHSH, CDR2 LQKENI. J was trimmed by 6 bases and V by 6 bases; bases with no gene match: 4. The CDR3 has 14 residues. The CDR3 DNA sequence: TGTGCCAGCTCTCCGGGACAGGTTAATTCACCCCTCCACTTT. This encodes CASSPGQVNSPLHF.

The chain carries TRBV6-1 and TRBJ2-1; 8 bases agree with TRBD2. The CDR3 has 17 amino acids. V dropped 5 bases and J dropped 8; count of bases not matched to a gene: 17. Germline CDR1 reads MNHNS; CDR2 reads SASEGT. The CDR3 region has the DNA TGTGCCAGCAGTCTTCGGGTAGCGGGCGGGGGGAGTTATGAGCAGTTCTTC. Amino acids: CASSLRVAGGGSYEQFF.

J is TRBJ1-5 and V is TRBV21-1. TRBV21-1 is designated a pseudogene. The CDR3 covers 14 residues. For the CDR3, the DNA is TGTGCCAGCAGCACTCTGAGTAGCAATCAGCCCCAGCATTTT. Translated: CASSTLSSNQPQHF.

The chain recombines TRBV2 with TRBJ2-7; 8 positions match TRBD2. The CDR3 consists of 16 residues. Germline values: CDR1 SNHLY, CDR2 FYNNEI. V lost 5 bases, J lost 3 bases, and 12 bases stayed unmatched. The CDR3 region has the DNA TGTGCCAGCAGTCCTGCAACGGGACTAGGGGACTACGAGCAGTACTTC. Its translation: CASSPATGLGDYEQYF.

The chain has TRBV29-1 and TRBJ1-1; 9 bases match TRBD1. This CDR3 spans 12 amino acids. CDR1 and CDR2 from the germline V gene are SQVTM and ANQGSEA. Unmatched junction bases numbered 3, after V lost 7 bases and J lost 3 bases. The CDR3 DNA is TGCAGCGCTGGGACAGGGTACACTGAAGCTTTCTTT. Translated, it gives CSAGTGYTEAFF.

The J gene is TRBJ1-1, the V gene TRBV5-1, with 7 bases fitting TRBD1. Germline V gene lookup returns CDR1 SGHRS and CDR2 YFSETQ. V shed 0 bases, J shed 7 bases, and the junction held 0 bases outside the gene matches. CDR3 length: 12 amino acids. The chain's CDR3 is CASSLDRGEAFF. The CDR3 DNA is TGCGCCAGCAGCTTGGACAGGGGTGAAGCTTTCTTT.

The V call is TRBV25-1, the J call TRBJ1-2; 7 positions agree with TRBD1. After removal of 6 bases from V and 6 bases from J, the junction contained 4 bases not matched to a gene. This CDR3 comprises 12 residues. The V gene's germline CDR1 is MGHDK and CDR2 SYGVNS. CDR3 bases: TGTGCCAGCAGAACAGGGGCCCATGGCTACACCTTC. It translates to CASRTGAHGYTF.

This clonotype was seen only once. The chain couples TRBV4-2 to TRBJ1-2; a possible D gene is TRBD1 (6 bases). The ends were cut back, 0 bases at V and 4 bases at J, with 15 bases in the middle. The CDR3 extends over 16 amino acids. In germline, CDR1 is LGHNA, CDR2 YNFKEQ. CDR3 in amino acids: CASSQDPRQEGYGYTF. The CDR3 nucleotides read TGTGCCAGCAGCCAAGATCCCAGACAGGAGGGCTATGGCTACACCTTC.

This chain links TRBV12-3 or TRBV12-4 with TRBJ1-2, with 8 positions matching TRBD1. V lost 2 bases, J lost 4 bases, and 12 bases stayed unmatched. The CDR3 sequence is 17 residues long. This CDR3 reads CASSLISGRGQVYGYTF. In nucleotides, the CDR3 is TGTGCCAGCAGTTTAATATCCGGCAGGGGGCAGGTCTATGGCTACACCTTC.

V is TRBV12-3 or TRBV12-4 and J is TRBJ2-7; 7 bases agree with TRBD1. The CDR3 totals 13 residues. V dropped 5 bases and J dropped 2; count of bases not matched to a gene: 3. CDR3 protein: CASSLGGPYEQYF. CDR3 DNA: TGTGCCAGCAGTCTAGGGGGCCCCTACGAGCAGTACTTC.

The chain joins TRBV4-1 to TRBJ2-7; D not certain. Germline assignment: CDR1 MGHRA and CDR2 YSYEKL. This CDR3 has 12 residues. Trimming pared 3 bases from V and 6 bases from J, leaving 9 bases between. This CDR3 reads CASSHPSSEQYF. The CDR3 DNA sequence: TGCGCCAGCAGCCACCCAAGTAGCGAGCAGTACTTC.

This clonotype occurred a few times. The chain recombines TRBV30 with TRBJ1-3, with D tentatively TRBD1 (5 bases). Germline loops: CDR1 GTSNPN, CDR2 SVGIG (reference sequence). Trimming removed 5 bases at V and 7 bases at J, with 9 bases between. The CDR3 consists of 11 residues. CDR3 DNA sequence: TGTGCCTGGGGTGGGGGGAACACCATATATTTT. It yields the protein CAWGGGNTIYF.

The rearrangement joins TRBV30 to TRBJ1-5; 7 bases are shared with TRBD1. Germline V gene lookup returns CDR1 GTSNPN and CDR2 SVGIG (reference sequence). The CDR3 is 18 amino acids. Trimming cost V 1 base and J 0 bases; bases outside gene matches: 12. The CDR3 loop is CAWSAWTGGSYSNQPQHF. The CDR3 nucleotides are TGTGCCTGGAGTGCTTGGACAGGTGGGAGCTATAGCAATCAGCCCCAGCATTTT.

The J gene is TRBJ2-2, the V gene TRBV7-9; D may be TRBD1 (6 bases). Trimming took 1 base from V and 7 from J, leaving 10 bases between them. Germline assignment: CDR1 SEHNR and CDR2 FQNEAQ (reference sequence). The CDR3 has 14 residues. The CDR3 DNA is TGTGCCAGCAGCTTAGGGACAGAAGGCGGGGAGCTGTTTTTT. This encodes CASSLGTEGGELFF.

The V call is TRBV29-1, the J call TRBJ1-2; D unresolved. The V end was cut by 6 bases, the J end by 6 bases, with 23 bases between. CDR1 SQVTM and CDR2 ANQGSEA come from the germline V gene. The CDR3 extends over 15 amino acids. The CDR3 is CSVAYSAGAGDGYTF. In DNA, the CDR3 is TGCAGCGTAGCCTATTCAGCGGGCGCGGGAGATGGCTACACCTTC.

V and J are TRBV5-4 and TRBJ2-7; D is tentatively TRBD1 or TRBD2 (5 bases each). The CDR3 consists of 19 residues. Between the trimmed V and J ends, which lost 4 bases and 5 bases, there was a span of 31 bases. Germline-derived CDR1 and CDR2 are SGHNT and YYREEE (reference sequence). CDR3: CASSGSGAADSKAKDEQYF. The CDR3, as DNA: TGTGCCAGCAGCGGTTCCGGGGCCGCGGACTCGAAGGCTAAGGACGAGCAGTACTTC.

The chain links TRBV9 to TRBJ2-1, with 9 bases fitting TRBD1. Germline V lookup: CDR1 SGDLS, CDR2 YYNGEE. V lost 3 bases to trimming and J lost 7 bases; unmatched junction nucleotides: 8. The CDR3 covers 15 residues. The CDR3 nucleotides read TGTGCCAGCAGCGCGCGGGGACAGGGCTATAATGAGCAGTTCTTC. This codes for CASSARGQGYNEQFF. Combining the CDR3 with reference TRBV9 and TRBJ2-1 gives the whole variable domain DSGVTQTPKHLITATGQRVTLRCSPRSGDLSVYWYQQSLDQGLQFLIQYYNGEERAKGNILERFSAQQFPDLHSELNLSSLELGDSALYFCASSARGQGYNEQFFGPGTRLTVL.

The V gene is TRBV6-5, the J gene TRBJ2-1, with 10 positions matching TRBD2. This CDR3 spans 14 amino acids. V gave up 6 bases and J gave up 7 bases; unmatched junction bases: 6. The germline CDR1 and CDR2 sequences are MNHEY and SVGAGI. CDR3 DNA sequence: TGTGCCAGCAGGAAACTAGCGGGGTCAAATGAGCAGTTCTTC. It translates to CASRKLAGSNEQFF.

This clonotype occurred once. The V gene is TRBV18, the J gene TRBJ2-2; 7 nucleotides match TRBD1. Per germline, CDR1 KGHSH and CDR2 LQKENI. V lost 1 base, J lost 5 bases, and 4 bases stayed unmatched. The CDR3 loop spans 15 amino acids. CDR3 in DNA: TGTGCCAGCTCACCACGGACAGGAAGTACCGGGGAGCTGTTTTTT. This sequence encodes CASSPRTGSTGELFF.

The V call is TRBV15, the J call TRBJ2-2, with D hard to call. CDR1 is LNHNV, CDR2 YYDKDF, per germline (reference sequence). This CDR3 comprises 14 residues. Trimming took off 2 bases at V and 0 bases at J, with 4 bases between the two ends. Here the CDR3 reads CATSRPANTGELFF. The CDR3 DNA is TGTGCCACCAGCAGACCAGCGAACACCGGGGAGCTGTTTTTT.